Presented here are 22 T cell receptor beta chains from one specimen sequenced in a study of CD8+CD57+ T cells in acquired aplastic anemia. Genomic DNA constituted the template upon which TCR beta VDJ and CDR3 profiling was performed. TCRdb fed the reads into MiXCR, producing one record per CDR3 protein. In the table there are fewer than 250,000 distinct CDR3 sequences, around 59% of which are singletons. The sequenced material came from sorted CD4+, CD8+, or CD8+CD57+ T cells (not recorded which) from PBMCs. The source is a human donor in good health, serving as a control.

This clonotype came up a few times. V and J are TRBV30 and TRBJ2-3; possibly TRBD2 for D (5 bases). The CDR3 has 16 amino acids. Trimming shortened V by 2 bases and J by 0 bases, and 15 bases separated the two germline ends. CDR1 is GTSNPN and CDR2 is SVGIG in the germline V gene (reference sequence). Written as DNA, the CDR3 is TGTGCCTGGAGTCCTCCCGCGAGGGTAAGCACAGATACGCAGTATTTT. Translation gives CAWSPPARVSTDTQYF.

The chain links TRBV5-1 to TRBJ2-5, with 7 nucleotides matching TRBD1. This CDR3 contains 14 residues. From germline, CDR1 is SGHRS and CDR2 YFSETQ. Trimming took 1 base from V and 5 from J; bases not matched to a gene: 5. In DNA form, the CDR3 reads TGCGCCAGCAGCTTGACAGGGGATGGGGAGACCCAGTACTTC. The encoded protein is CASSLTGDGETQYF. The full variable domain, its missing parts supplied by reference TRBV5-1 and TRBJ2-5, is KAGVTQTPRYLIKTRGQQVTLSCSPISGHRSVSWYQQTPGQGLQFLFEYFSETQRNKGNFPGRFSGRQFSNSRSEMNVSTLELGDSALYLCASSLTGDGETQYFGPGTRLLVL.

The chain links TRBV12-3 or TRBV12-4 to TRBJ2-7; 16 bases are a match to TRBD2. This CDR3 is built from 15 residues. The trim removed 6 bases at V and 7 bases at J, leaving 6 bases unmatched. CDR3 DNA: TGTGCCAGCAGACCCGGGACTAGCGGGAGGGGGGAGCAGTACTTC. It yields the protein CASRPGTSGRGEQYF.

This clonotype has at least ten counts. This chain connects TRBV20-1 to TRBJ2-5; 7 bases agree with TRBD1. The CDR3 is made up of 16 amino acids. V lost 4 bases to trimming and J lost 2 bases; unmatched junction nucleotides: 13. The germline gives CDR1 DFQATT, CDR2 SNEGSKA (reference sequence). CDR3 region: CSANPTGTEAQETQYF. For the CDR3, the DNA is TGCAGTGCTAACCCAACCGGGACAGAGGCTCAAGAGACCCAGTACTTC.

Concerning this clonotype itself: Here the CDR3 omits its conserved ending phenylalanine or tryptophan, so a read error is the likely source. No DNA is shown, since the ends of the CDR3 on it are uncertain; the CDR3 is the one TCRdb lists. This rearrangement joins TRBV7-2 to TRBJ2-7; the table's D call of TRBD2 was not tested on the DNA. CDR1 is SGHTA, CDR2 FQGNSA, per germline. The CDR3 spans 9 residues, counting both ends. CDR3 residues: CASSLVLAG.

V gene TRBV24-1 combines with J gene TRBJ1-2, with TRBD1 identical over 7 bases. Germline lookup yields CDR1 KGHDR and CDR2 SFDVKD. The CDR3 sequence is 13 residues long. V lost 7 bases, J lost 2 bases, and 3 bases stayed unmatched. CDR3 sequence reads: CATRRQGNYGYTF. The DNA of the CDR3 is TGTGCCACCAGAAGACAGGGAAACTATGGCTACACCTTC.

This clonotype appeared a few times. DNA for the CDR3: TGCAGCGTTGCTGGGGTCGAGCAGTACTTC. Encoded protein: CSVAGVEQYF. The chain links TRBV20-1 to TRBJ2-7; no firm D call. CDR1 DFQATT and CDR2 SNEGSKA come from the germline V gene (reference sequence). The CDR3 spans 10 residues.

This clonotype was recorded many times. V and J are TRBV14 and TRBJ1-2; D is perhaps TRBD1 (6 bases). Germline CDR1 SGHDN, CDR2 FVKESK. This CDR3 is built from 15 residues. V was trimmed by 1 base and J by 4 bases, leaving 13 bases between them. CDR3: CASSQGLGGAYGYTF. CDR3 bases: TGTGCCAGCAGCCAAGGCCTCGGGGGGGCCTATGGCTACACCTTC.

This clonotype was recorded many times. The V gene is TRBV28, the J gene TRBJ2-7; D might be TRBD2 (6 bases). Trimming pared 2 bases from V and 0 bases from J, leaving 11 bases between. In germline, CDR1 is MDHEN, CDR2 SYDVKM. CDR3 length: 15 amino acids. CDR3 residues: CASSLAGSASYEQYF. In nucleotides, the CDR3 is TGTGCCAGCAGTTTAGCGGGGTCCGCCTCCTACGAGCAGTACTTC.

This clonotype occurred many times. The chain employs TRBV2 and TRBJ1-4; possibly TRBD1 for D (5 bases). This CDR3 spans 14 amino acids. Germline V gives CDR1 SNHLY, CDR2 FYNNEI. The V end lost 7 bases, the J end lost 9 bases, and 18 bases lay between the germline ends. CDR3 amino acids: CASTARGLMKKLFF. The CDR3 coding sequence is TGTGCCAGCACCGCGCGGGGACTAATGAAAAAACTGTTTTTT.

CDR3 residues: CASSEMVGGIGETQYF. CDR3 sequence (DNA): TGTGCCAGCAGTGAAATGGTGGGCGGAATAGGGGAGACCCAGTACTTC. The chain employs TRBV6-1 and TRBJ2-5; unclear D gene. V shed 2 bases and J shed 5 bases, with 18 bases lying between them. The CDR3 extends over 16 amino acids. Germline V gene lookup returns CDR1 MNHNS and CDR2 SASEGT.

The sample holds many counts of this clonotype. The V call is TRBV3-1, the J call TRBJ1-6, with TRBD1 as a possible D gene (6 bases). V was shortened by 4 bases and J by 7 bases, with 14 bases between the two germline ends. This CDR3 is built from 15 residues. Looked up from germline, CDR1 is LGHDT and CDR2 is YNNKEL (reference sequence). The CDR3 nucleotides are TGTGCCAGCAGCCCACAGGGTCTTGGGAATTCACCCCTCCACTTT. This sequence encodes CASSPQGLGNSPLHF. Complete variable domain (other parts from reference TRBV3-1 and TRBJ1-6): DTAVSQTPKYLVTQMGNDKSIKCEQNLGHDTMYWYKQDSKKFLKIMFSYNNKELIINETVPNRFSPKSPDKAHLNLHINSLELGDSAVYFCASSPQGLGNSPLHFGNGTRLTVT.

The chain joins TRBV7-6 to TRBJ1-5; no reliable D call. This CDR3 contains 13 residues. Deletions cut 5 bases from V and 8 bases from J, with 13 bases between. Germline loops: CDR1 SGHVS, CDR2 FNYEAQ. The CDR3 is CASSPGETKPQHF. DNA for the CDR3: TGTGCCAGCAGCCCTGGTGAGACCAAGCCCCAGCATTTT. The whole variable domain, filled in from reference TRBV7-6 and TRBJ1-5, reads GAGVSQSPRYKVTKRGQDVALRCDPISGHVSLYWYRQALGQGPEFLTYFNYEAQQDKSGLPNDRFSAERPEGSISTLTIQRTEQRDSAMYRCASSPGETKPQHFGDGTRLSIL.

V gene TRBV7-9 combines with J gene TRBJ2-3; D remains ambiguous. V shed 5 bases and J shed 2 bases, with 14 bases lying between them. The germline CDR1 and CDR2 sequences are SEHNR and FQNEAQ (reference sequence). The CDR3 has 15 amino acids. CDR3 residues: CASSLSNTPTDTQYF. CDR3 coding DNA: TGTGCCAGCAGCCTTAGCAACACACCCACAGATACGCAGTATTTT.

This clonotype showed up many times. The chain recombines TRBV7-9 with TRBJ2-7; 12 bases match TRBD1. The CDR3 loop spans 15 amino acids. The V and J ends lost 1 base and 6 bases, in that order; junction bases with no gene match: 4. Germline V CDR1 and CDR2: SEHNR, FQNEAQ (reference sequence). CDR3: CASSLEGTGGFEQYF. In DNA, the CDR3 is TGTGCCAGCAGCTTAGAGGGGACAGGGGGCTTCGAGCAGTACTTC. Complete variable domain (other parts from reference TRBV7-9 and TRBJ2-7): DTGVSQNPRHKITKRGQNVTFRCDPISEHNRLYWYRQTLGQGPEFLTYFQNEAQLEKSRLLSDRFSAERPKGSFSTLEIQRTEQGDSAMYLCASSLEGTGGFEQYFGPGTRLTVT.

The chain links TRBV4-2 to TRBJ1-2; weak D call: TRBD1 (5 bases). The germline CDR1 and CDR2 sequences are LGHNA and YNFKEQ. The ends were cut back, 4 bases at V and 7 bases at J, with 22 bases in the middle. This CDR3 has 16 amino acids. The CDR3: CASSPKMERGEGGYTF. The CDR3 bases are TGTGCCAGCAGCCCGAAGATGGAGCGGGGGGAAGGTGGCTACACCTTC.

This clonotype appeared a single time. The CDR3 DNA reads TGTGCCACCAGTGATTTGGGAGGGAAAGGTCCCAAGAACTTGGCTTTCTTT. This sequence encodes CATSDLGGKGPKNLAFF. This sequence joins TRBV24-1 and TRBJ1-1; no definite D call. Per the germline V gene, CDR1 is KGHDR and CDR2 is SFDVKD. CDR3 length: 17 amino acids. V lost 0 bases and J lost 11, with 24 bases in between.

This clonotype was counted only a few times. The rearrangement joins TRBV20-1 to TRBJ1-6; 9 nucleotides agree with TRBD1. Unmatched junction bases numbered 6, after V lost 2 bases and J lost 10 bases. The CDR3 contains 14 residues. Germline V gives CDR1 DFQATT, CDR2 SNEGSKA (reference sequence). CDR3 sequence reads: CSARSTGGESPLHF. The CDR3 nucleotides are TGCAGTGCTAGATCGACAGGGGGGGAATCACCCCTCCACTTT.

V usage is TRBV9 and J usage is TRBJ2-3; 7 bases are a match to TRBD2. With V trimmed by 3 bases and J by 1 base, 11 bases remained unmatched. Germline V lookup: CDR1 SGDLS, CDR2 YYNGEE. The CDR3 totals 17 residues. The CDR3 region has the DNA TGTGCCAGCAGCGGGGGGGGGGGGGGGGGGGGCACAGATACGCAGTATTTT. Its protein product is CASSGGGGGGGTDTQYF.

The chain has TRBV2 and TRBJ1-5; TRBD1 is a possible D gene (5 bases). The germline gives CDR1 SNHLY, CDR2 FYNNEI. The CDR3 is made up of 14 amino acids. The V end lost 7 bases, the J end lost 0 bases, and 10 bases lay between the germline ends. CDR3: CASNGRVSNQPQHF. CDR3 in DNA: TGTGCCAGCAACGGCAGGGTTAGCAATCAGCCCCAGCATTTT.

The rearrangement joins TRBV7-8 to TRBJ1-6; D might be TRBD1 (6 bases). Germline V gene lookup returns CDR1 SGHVS and CDR2 FQNEAQ. V dropped 2 bases and J dropped 6 bases, with 11 bases sitting between them. The CDR3 has 15 amino acids. The CDR3 here is CASSLRQGINSPLHF. CDR3 in DNA: TGTGCCAGCAGCTTACGCCAGGGGATTAATTCACCCCTCCACTTT.

The CDR3 loop reads CATSRGANSYEQYF. The CDR3 DNA is TGTGCCACCAGCAGAGGGGCAAACTCCTACGAGCAGTACTTC. This chain connects TRBV15 to TRBJ2-7, with no clear D. Per the germline V gene, CDR1 is LNHNV and CDR2 is YYDKDF (reference sequence). The V and J ends lost 1 base and 0 bases respectively, with 7 bases between them. This CDR3 is built from 14 residues.